These T cell receptor beta chains were read from a single sample in a study of CD8+CD57+ T cells in acquired aplastic anemia. TCRdb reanalysed the reads using MiXCR and keeps one entry per CDR3 protein. The sample records 100,000 to 150,000 distinct CDR3 sequences, roughly two fifths being singletons. Sequenced material: sorted CD4+, CD8+, or CD8+CD57+ T cells (not recorded which) from PBMCs. These receptor sequences come from a human donor in good health, serving as a control. The CDR3 runs from the conserved cysteine through the conserved F or W. Each record gives: clone size, V gene, J gene, D gene, CDR3 DNA, CDR3 protein. The D gene is left open where the match is weak. Size is omitted from some rows. Given values are once, few, many or a class for expanded clones.

abundance: NA; v_gene: TRBV27; j_gene: TRBJ2-2; d_gene: NA; CDR3nt: TGTGCCAGCACCTACGGAACAGTAAACACCGGGGAGCTGTTTTTT; CDR3aa: CASTYGTVNTGELFF
abundance: NA; v_gene: TRBV24-1; j_gene: TRBJ1-5; d_gene: TRBD1; CDR3nt: TGTGCCACCAGTGATCCGGCCACAGGGGGCCGACAGCCCCAGCATTTT; CDR3aa: CATSDPATGGRQPQHF
abundance: NA; v_gene: TRBV10-3; j_gene: TRBJ2-3; d_gene: NA; CDR3nt: TGTGCCCTATCCGGGACTGCGTCTCCAGATACGCCGTATTTT; CDR3aa: CALSGTASPDTPYF
abundance: many; v_gene: TRBV20-1; j_gene: TRBJ1-5; d_gene: NA; CDR3nt: TGCAGTGCTAGAGATGGAACAGGTCAGGGGCCCCAGCATTTT; CDR3aa: CSARDGTGQGPQHF
abundance: NA; v_gene: TRBV29-1; j_gene: TRBJ1-4; d_gene: NA; CDR3nt: TGCAGCGTTGTACTGGAGGAAAAACTGTTTTTT; CDR3aa: CSVVLEEKLFF
abundance: few; v_gene: TRBV6-1; j_gene: TRBJ1-1; d_gene: NA; CDR3nt: TGTGCCAGCAGTGAGAGGGCAGGGGTCTCGAACCCTGAAGCTTTCTTT; CDR3aa: CASSERAGVSNPEAFF
abundance: once; v_gene: TRBV24-1; j_gene: TRBJ1-2; d_gene: NA; CDR3nt: TGTGCCACCAGGACCGACCCCACAGGGTCGAACGGCTACACCTTC; CDR3aa: CATRTDPTGSNGYTF
abundance: many; v_gene: TRBV25-1; j_gene: TRBJ2-5; d_gene: TRBD1; CDR3nt: TGTGCCAGCAGTGCGACAGGGTCGGCGACCCAGTACTTC; CDR3aa: CASSATGSATQYF
abundance: NA; v_gene: TRBV10-2; j_gene: TRBJ1-5; d_gene: NA; CDR3nt: TGCGCCAGCAGTGAGTGGACCTATAGCAATCAGCCCCAGCATTTT; CDR3aa: CASSEWTYSNQPQHF
abundance: many; v_gene: TRBV20-1; j_gene: TRBJ2-3; d_gene: TRBD2; CDR3nt: TGCAGTGCTAGAGGTGCGGGGGGTACAGGGAGCACAGATACGCAGTATTTT; CDR3aa: CSARGAGGTGSTDTQYF
abundance: many; v_gene: TRBV12-3/TRBV12-4; j_gene: TRBJ1-1; d_gene: TRBD1; CDR3nt: TGTGCCAGCAGTGCTTCCGGGACAGGGAGGCGAAGGACTGAAGCTTTCTTT; CDR3aa: CASSASGTGRRRTEAFF
abundance: NA; v_gene: TRBV7-9; j_gene: TRBJ2-3; d_gene: NA; CDR3nt: TGTGCCGGCAGCTCCACGGCCGCAACAGATACGCAGTATTTT; CDR3aa: CAGSSTAATDTQYF
abundance: many; v_gene: TRBV19; j_gene: TRBJ1-3; d_gene: NA; CDR3nt: TGTGCCAGTAGCAGACGGGACGGTCGTGTGGGAAACACCATATATTTT; CDR3aa: CASSRRDGRVGNTIYF
abundance: NA; v_gene: TRBV2; j_gene: TRBJ1-2; d_gene: NA; CDR3nt: TGTGCCAGCAGGACGAGGACTGTCCGCTACACCTTC; CDR3aa: CASRTRTVRYTF
abundance: NA; v_gene: TRBV9; j_gene: TRBJ2-3; d_gene: NA; CDR3nt: TGTGCCAGCAGTTTGGCAGCCCAGGGTACGCAGTATTTT; CDR3aa: CASSLAAQGTQYF